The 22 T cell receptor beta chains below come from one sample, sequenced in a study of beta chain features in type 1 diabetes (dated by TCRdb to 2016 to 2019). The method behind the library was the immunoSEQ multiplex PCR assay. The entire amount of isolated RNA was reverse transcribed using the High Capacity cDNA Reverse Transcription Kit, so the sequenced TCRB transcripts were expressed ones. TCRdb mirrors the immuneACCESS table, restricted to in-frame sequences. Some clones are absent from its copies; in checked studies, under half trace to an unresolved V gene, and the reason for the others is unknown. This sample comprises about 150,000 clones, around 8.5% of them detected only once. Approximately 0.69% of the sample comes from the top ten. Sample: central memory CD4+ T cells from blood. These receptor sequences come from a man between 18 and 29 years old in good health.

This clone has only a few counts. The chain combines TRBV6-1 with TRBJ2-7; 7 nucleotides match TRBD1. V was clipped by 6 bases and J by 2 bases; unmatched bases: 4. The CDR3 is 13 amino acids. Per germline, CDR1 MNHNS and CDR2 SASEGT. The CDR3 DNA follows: TGTGCCAGCAGGAAGACAGGGACCTACGAGCAGTACTTC. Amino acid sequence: CASRKTGTYEQYF.

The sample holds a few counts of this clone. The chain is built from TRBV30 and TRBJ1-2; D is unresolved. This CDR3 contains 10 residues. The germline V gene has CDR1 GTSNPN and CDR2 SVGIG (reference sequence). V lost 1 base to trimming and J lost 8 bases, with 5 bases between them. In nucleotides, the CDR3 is TGTGCCTGGAGTGGGGCGGGCTACACCTTC. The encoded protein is CAWSGAGYTF.

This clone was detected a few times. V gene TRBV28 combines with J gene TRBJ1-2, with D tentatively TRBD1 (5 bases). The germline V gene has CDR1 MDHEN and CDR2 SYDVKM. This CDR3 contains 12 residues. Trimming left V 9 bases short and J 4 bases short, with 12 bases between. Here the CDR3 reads CASTRQSYGYTF. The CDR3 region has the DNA TGTGCCAGTACCAGACAGTCCTATGGCTACACCTTC.

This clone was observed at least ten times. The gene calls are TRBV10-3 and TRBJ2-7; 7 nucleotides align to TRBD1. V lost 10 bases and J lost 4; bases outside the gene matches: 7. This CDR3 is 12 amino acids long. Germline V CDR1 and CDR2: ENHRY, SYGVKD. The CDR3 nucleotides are TGTGCCACCAAGACAGGGCAATACGAGCAGTACTTC. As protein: CATKTGQYEQYF.

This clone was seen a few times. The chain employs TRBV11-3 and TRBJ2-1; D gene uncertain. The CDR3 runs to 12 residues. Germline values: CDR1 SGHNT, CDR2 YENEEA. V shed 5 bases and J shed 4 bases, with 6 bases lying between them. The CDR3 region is CASSPGYNEQFF. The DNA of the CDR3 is TGTGCCAGCAGCCCCGGGTACAATGAGCAGTTCTTC.

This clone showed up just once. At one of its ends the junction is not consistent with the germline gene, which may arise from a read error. The CDR3 protein is CASSFDREKHF. For the CDR3, the DNA is TGCGCCAGCAGCTTCGACAGGGAAAAACACTTC. The chain carries TRBV5-1 and TRBJ1-2; TRBD1 matches 7 bases. This CDR3 spans 11 amino acids. The germline V gene has CDR1 SGHRS and CDR2 YFSETQ.

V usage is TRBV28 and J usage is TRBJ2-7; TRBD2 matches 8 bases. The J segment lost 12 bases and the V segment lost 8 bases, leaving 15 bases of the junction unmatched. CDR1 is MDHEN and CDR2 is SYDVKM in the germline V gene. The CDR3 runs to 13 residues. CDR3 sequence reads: CASFGTLSSGRYF. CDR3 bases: TGTGCCAGCTTCGGGACGTTGTCCAGCGGGAGGTACTTC. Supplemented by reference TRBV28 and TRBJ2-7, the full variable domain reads DVKVTQSSRYLVKRTGEKVFLECVQDMDHENMFWYRQDPGLGLRLIYFSYDVKMKEKGDIPEGYSVSREKKERFSLILESASTNQTSMYLCASFGTLSSGRYFGPGTRLTVT.

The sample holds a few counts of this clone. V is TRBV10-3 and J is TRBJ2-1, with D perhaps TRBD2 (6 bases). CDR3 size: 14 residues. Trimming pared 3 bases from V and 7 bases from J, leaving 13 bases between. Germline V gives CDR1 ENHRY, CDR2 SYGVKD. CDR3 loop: CAISDYDGLNEQFF. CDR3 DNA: TGTGCCATCAGTGACTATGACGGACTAAATGAGCAGTTCTTC.

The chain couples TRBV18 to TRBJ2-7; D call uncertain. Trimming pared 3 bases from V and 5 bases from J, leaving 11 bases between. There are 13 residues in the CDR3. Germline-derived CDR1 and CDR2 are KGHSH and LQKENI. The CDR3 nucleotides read TGTGCCAGCTCACCGTTGGTGAGCAACGAGCAGTACTTC. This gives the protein CASSPLVSNEQYF.

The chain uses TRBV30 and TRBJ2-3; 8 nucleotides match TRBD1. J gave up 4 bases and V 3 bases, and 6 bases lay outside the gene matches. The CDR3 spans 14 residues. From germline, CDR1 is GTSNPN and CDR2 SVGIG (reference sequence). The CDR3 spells CAWRKDRGPDTQYF. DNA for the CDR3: TGTGCCTGGAGAAAAGACAGGGGCCCAGATACGCAGTATTTT.

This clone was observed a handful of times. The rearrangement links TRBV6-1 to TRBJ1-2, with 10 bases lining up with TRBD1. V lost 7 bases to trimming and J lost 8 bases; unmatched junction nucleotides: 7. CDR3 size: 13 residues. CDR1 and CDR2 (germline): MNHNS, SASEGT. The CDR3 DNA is TGTGCCAGCAATCCCGGGACAGGGGCCGGCTACACCTTC. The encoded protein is CASNPGTGAGYTF.

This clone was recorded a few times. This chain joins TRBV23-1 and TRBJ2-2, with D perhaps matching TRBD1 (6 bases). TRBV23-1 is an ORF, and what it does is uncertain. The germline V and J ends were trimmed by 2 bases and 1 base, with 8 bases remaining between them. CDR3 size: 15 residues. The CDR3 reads CASSQKTGNTGELFF. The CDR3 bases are TGCGCCAGCAGTCAAAAGACAGGGAACACCGGGGAGCTGTTTTTT.

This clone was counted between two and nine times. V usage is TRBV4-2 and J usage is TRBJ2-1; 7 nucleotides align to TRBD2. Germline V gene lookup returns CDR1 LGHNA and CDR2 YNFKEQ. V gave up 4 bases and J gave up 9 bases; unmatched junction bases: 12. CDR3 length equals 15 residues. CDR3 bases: TGTGCCAGCAGCCCAGGAGGGGTGGCGGGAGTTGAGCAGTTCTTC. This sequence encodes CASSPGGVAGVEQFF.

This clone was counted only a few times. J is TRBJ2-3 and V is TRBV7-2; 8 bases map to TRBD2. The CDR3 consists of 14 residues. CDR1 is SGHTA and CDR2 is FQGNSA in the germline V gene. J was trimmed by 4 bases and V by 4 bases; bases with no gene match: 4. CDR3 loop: CASSSGLVSDTQYF. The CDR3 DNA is TGTGCCAGCAGCTCGGGACTAGTCTCAGATACGCAGTATTTT.

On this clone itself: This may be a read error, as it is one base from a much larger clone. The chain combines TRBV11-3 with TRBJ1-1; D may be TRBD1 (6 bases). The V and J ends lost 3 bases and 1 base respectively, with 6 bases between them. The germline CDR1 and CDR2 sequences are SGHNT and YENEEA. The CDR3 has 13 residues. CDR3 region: CASSLDRNTEAFF. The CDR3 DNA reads TGTGCCAGCAGCTTGGACAGGAACACTGAAGCTTTCTTT.

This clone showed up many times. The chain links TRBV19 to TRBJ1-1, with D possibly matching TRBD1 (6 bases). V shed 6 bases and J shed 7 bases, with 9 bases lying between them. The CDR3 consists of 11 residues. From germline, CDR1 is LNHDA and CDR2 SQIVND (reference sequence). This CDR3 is CASSGRGEAFF. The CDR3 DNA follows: TGTGCCAGTAGCGGCAGGGGTGAAGCTTTCTTT. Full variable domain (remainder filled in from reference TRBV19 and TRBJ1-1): DGGITQSPKYLFRKEGQNVTLSCEQNLNHDAMYWYRQDPGQGLRLIYYSQIVNDFQKGDIAEGYSVSREKKESFPLTVTSAQKNPTAFYLCASSGRGEAFFGQGTRLTVV.

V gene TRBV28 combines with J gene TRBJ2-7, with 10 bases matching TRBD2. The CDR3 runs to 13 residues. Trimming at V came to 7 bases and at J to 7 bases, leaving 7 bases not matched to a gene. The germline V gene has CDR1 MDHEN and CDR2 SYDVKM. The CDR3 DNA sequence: TGTGCCAGCATAGCGGGGGGACAGCGAGAGCAGTACTTC. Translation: CASIAGGQREQYF.

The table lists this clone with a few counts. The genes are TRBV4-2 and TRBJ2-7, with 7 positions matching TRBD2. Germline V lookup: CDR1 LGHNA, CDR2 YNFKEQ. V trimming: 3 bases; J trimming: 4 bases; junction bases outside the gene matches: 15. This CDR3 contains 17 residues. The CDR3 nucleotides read TGTGCCAGCAGCCAGCTCCCTCCGGGTAGCGGGTTATACGAGCAGTACTTC. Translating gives CASSQLPPGSGLYEQYF.

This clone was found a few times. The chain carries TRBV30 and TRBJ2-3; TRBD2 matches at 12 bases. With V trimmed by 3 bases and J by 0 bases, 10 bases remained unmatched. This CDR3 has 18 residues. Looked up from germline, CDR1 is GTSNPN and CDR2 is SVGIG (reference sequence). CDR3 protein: CAWSASTGLAGSTDTQYF. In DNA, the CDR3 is TGTGCCTGGAGCGCGAGCACGGGACTAGCGGGTAGCACAGATACGCAGTATTTT.

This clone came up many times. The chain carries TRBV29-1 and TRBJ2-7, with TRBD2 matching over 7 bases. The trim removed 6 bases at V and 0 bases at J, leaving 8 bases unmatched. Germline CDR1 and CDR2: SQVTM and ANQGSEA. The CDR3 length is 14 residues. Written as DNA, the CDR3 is TGCAGCGTCATGGGGGGGTTTCCCTCCTACGAGCAGTACTTC. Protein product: CSVMGGFPSYEQYF.

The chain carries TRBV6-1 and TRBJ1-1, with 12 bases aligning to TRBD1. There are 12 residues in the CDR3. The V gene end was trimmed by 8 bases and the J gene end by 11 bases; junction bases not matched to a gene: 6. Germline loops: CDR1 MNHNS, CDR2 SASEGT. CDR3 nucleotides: TGTGCCAGCGGGACAGGGGGCTGGCATGCTTTCTTT. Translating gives CASGTGGWHAFF.

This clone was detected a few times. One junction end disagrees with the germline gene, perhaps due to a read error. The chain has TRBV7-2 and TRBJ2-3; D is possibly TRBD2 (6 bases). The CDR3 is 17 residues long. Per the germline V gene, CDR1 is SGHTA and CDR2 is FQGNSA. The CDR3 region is CASSQAVRSSGTDTQYF. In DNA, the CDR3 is TGCGCCAGCAGCCAAGCGGTCCGGTCTAGCGGCACAGATACGCAGTATTTT.